The entry that follows covers one TCR beta chain sequence. Its recognized antigen is unknown. From the cysteine up to the phenylalanine, the CDR3 has a length of 11 residues. The DNA sequence is not available. Reading the germline V gene gives CDR1 KGHDR and CDR2 SFDVKD. The data originate from a study of T cells expressing NK-cell markers (dated by TCRdb to the early 2020s). As for the study more broadly: TCR beta-chain repertoires were profiled in sorted CD3+CD56+NKG2C+, CD3+CD56+NKG2C- and CD3+CD56-NKG2C+ T-cell subsets from about 8 donors. Sequencing of the libraries produced 2 x 150 bp reads on Illumina HiSeq 2000/2500, MiSeq or NextSeq. Seven of the eight sequenced donors were HCMV-seropositive and one was HCMV-seronegative. Randomly selected healthy volunteers, three men and five women, were used as the eight sequenced donors.

HCMV-specific IgG was detected in serum with a commercial ELISA kit to determine HCMV serostatus. Peripheral blood mononuclear cells were isolated from blood by Ficoll density gradient centrifugation. TCRdb lists the instrument as Illumina HiSeq 2000. 5'RACE template switching, by which a universal primer site and unique molecular identifiers were added, was used to make TCR beta cDNA libraries. cDNA synthesis was primed from the TCR beta constant segment and was followed by two successive PCR amplification steps. Per the source publication's procedure: MIGEC was used to demultiplex reads and group reads by UMI, and MiTCR was used to assemble and quantify clonotypes. To exclude erroneous sequences, any TCR cDNA sequence not supported by at least two reads was discarded. The tcR package was used for downstream repertoire analysis, and clonotypes were matched between fractions using CDR3 nucleotide sequence together with V segment. VDJmatch was used to annotate antigen specificity against VDJdb, with one amino acid substitution allowed in CDR3. TCRdb reprocessed the reads, so every CDR3 protein sequence counts as one entry and DNA is not shown. TCRdb, rather than the study authors, made the V and J calls. This sample's listing comprises about 260,000 distinct CDR3 sequences. About 0.39% of the sample is in the top ten clones.

General conclusions and limits of the study: Those dominant clonotypes were again the most abundant among CD3+CD56-NKG2C+ cells in four donors, at about 25-60.1%. It remained unclear whether the expanded NKG2C-expressing T cell clones were specific for HCMV antigens. In more than 5 donors, the dominant CD3+CD56+NKG2C+ clonotypes ranked among the top 10 CD8+ clonotypes, making up about 1.0-7.5% of CD8+ T cells.

This TCR was recovered from a man between 18 and 29 years old in good health. Donor details come from another sample of the same person, matched by shared clones. The rearrangement combines TRBV24-1 with TRBJ2-7; no DNA is available, so the TRBD1 call from TCRdb remains unchecked. Source material: blood T cells: a sorted CD56 or NKG2C T cell subset, CD4+ or CD8+ T cells, or bulk PBMC T cells (not recorded which). The CDR3 sequence is CATSDGQGLYF.